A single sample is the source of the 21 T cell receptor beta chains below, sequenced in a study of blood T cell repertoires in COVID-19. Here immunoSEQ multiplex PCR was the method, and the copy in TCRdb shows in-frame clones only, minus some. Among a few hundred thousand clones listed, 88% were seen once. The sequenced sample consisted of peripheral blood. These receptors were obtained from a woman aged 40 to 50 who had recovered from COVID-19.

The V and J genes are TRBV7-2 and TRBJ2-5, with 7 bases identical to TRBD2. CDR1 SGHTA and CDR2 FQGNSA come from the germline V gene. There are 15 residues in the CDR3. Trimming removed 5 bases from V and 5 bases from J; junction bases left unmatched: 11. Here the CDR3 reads CASSLTSPWGETQYF. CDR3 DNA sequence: TGTGCCAGCAGCCTGACTAGCCCCTGGGGGGAGACCCAGTACTTC.

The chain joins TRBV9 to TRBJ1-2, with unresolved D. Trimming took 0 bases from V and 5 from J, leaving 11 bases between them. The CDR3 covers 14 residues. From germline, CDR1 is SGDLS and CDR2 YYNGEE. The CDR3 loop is CASSVGQSQYGYTF. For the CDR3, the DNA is TGTGCCAGCAGCGTAGGCCAGTCCCAATATGGCTACACCTTC.

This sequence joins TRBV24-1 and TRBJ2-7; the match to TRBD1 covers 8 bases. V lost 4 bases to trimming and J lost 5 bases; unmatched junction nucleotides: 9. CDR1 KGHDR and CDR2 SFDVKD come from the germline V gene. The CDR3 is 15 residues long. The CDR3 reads CATSDQAGGVDEQYF. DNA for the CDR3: TGTGCCACCAGTGACCAGGCAGGGGGCGTCGACGAGCAGTACTTC.

The CDR3 DNA reads TGTGCCAGCAGTTACGGGGGAGGGGCCACCGGGGAGCTGTTTTTT. It encodes CASSYGGGATGELFF. The rearrangement links TRBV6-6 to TRBJ2-2, with TRBD2 matching over 7 bases. Germline-derived CDR1 and CDR2 are MNHNY and SVGAGI (reference sequence). V was clipped by 2 bases and J by 4 bases; unmatched bases: 4. The CDR3 has 15 residues.

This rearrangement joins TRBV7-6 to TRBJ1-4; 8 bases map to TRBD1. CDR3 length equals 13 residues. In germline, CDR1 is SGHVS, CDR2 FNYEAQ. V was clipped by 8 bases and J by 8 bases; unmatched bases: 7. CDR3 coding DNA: TGTGCCAGCTCCGGGACAGGACGCGAAAAACTGTTTTTT. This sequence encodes CASSGTGREKLFF.

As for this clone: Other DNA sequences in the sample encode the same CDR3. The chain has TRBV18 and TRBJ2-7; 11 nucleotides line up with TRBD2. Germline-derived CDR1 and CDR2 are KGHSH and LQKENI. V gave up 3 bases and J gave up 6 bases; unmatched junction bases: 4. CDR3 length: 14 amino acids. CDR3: CASSPGLAGGEQYF. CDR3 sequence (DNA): TGTGCCAGCTCACCGGGGCTAGCGGGGGGCGAGCAGTACTTC.

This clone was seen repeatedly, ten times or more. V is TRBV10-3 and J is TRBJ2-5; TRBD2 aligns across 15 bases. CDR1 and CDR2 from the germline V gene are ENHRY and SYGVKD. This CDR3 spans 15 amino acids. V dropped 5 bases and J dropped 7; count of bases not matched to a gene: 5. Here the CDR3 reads CAISPGLAGGGTQYF. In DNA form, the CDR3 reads TGTGCCATCAGTCCGGGACTAGCGGGAGGTGGGACCCAGTACTTC.

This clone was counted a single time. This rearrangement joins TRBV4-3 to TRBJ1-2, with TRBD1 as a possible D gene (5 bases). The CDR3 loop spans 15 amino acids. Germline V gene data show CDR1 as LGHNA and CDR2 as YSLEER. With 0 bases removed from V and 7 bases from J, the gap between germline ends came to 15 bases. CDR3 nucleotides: TGCGCCAGCAGCCAAGATCCCGACAGTTTAACTGGCTACACCTTC. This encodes CASSQDPDSLTGYTF.

The chain's CDR3 is CASSAPPLRTGELFF. The CDR3 bases are TGTGCCAGCAGTGCCCCCCCGTTGCGGACCGGGGAGCTGTTTTTT. This sequence joins TRBV6-2 or TRBV6-3 and TRBJ2-2; D is uncertain. In germline, CDR1 is MNHEY, CDR2 SVGEGT. This CDR3 has 15 amino acids. V lost 5 bases to trimming and J lost 5 bases, with 15 bases between them.

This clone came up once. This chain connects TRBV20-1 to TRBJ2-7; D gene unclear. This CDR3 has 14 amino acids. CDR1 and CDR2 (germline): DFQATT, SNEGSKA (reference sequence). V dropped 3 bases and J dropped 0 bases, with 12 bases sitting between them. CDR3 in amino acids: CSASLGKTSYEQYV. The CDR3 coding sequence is TGCAGTGCTAGTCTAGGCAAGACCTCCTACGAGCAGTACGTC.

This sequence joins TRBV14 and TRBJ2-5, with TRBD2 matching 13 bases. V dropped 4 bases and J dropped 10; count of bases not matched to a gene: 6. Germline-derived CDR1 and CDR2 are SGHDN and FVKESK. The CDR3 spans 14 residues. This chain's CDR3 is CASSPVGLAGIQYF. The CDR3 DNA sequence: TGTGCCAGCAGCCCTGTGGGACTAGCGGGAATCCAGTACTTC.

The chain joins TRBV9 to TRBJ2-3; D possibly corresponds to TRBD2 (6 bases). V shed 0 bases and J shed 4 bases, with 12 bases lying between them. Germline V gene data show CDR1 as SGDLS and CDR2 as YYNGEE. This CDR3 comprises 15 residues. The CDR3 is CASSVGGGPPDTQYF. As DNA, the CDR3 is TGTGCCAGCAGCGTAGGGGGAGGTCCCCCAGATACGCAGTATTTT.

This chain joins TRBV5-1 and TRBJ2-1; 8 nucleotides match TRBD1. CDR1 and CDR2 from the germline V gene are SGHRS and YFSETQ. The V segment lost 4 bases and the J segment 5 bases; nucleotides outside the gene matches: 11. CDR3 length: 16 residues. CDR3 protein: CASSLEPGTGNNEQFF. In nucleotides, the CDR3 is TGCGCCAGCAGCCTAGAACCGGGGACAGGTAACAATGAGCAGTTCTTC.

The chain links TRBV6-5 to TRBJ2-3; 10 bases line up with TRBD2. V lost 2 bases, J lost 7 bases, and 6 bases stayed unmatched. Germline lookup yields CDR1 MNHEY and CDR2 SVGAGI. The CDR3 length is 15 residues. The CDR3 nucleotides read TGTGCCAGCAGTTACGGGCTAGCGGGAGCTAATACGCAGTATTTT. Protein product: CASSYGLAGANTQYF.

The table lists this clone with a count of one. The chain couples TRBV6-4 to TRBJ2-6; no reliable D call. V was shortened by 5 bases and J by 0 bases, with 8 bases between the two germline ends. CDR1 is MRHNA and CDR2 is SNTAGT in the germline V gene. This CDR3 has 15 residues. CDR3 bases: TGTGCCAGCAGTCTCACCAGCTCTGGGGCCAACGTCCTGACTTTC. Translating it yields CASSLTSSGANVLTF.

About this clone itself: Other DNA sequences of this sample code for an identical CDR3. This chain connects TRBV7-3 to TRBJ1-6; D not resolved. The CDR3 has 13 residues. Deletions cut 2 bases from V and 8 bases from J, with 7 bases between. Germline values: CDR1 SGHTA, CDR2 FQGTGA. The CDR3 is CASSLVRDSPLHF. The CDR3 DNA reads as TGTGCCAGCAGCTTAGTCCGGGATTCACCCCTCCACTTT.

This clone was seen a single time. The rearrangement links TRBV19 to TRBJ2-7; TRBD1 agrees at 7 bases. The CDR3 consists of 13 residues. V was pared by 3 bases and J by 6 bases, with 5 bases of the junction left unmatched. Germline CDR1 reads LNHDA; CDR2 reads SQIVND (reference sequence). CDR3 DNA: TGTGCCAGTAGTATGGCGACAGGGCGCGAGCAGTACTTC. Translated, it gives CASSMATGREQYF.

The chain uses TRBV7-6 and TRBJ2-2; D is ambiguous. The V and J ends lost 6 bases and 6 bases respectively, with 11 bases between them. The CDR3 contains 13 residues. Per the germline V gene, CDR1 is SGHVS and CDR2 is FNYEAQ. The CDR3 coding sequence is TGTGCCAGCAGTTCCCGCGGTCCCGGGGAGCTGTTTTTT. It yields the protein CASSSRGPGELFF.

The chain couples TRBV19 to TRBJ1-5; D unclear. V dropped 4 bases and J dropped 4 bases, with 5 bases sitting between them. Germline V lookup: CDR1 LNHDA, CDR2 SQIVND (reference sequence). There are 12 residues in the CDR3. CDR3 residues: CASSRANQPQHF. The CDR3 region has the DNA TGTGCCAGTAGTAGGGCAAATCAGCCCCAGCATTTT. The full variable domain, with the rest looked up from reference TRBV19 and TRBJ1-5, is DGGITQSPKYLFRKEGQNVTLSCEQNLNHDAMYWYRQDPGQGLRLIYYSQIVNDFQKGDIAEGYSVSREKKESFPLTVTSAQKNPTAFYLCASSRANQPQHFGDGTRLSIL.

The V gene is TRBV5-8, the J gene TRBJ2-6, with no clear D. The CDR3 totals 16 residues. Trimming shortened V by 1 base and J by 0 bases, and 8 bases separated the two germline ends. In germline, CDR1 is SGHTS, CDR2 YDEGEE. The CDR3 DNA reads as TGTGCCAGCAGCTTGAGGCGGCTCTCTGGGGCCAACGTCCTGACTTTC. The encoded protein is CASSLRRLSGANVLTF.

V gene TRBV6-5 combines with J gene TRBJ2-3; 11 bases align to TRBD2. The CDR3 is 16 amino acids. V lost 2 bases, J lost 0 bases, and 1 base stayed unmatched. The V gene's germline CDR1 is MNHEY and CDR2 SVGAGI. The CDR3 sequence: CASSYRLAGSTDTQYF. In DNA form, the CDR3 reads TGTGCCAGCAGTTACCGACTAGCGGGAAGCACAGATACGCAGTATTTT.